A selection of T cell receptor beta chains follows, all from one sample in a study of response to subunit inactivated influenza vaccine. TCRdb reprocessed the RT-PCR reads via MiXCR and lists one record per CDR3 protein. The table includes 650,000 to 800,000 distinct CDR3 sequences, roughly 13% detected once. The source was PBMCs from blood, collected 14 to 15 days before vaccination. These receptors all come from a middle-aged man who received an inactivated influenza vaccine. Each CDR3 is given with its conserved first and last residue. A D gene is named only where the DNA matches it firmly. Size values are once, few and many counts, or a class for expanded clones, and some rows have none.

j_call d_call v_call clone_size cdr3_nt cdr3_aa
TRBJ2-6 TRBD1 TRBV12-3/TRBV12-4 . TGTGCCAGCAGTTTAACACAGGGGGGTACCCTGACTTTC CASSLTQGGTLTF
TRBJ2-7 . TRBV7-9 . TGTGCCAGCAGCTCTGTGACCGAGCAGTACTTC CASSSVTEQYF
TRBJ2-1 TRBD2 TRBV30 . TGTGCCTGGAGACCGGGACTAGCGGGGGCCTATGAGCAGTTCTTC CAWRPGLAGAYEQFF
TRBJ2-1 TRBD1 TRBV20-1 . TGCAGTGCTCTACAGGGGCTGAATGAGCAGTTCTTC CSALQGLNEQFF
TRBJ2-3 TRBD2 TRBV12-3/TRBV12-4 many TGTGCCAGCAGTTTAGGGGCTAGCGGGGGGAACACAGATACGCAGTATTTT CASSLGASGGNTDTQYF
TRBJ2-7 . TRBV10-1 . TGCGCCAGCAGTGAGTCCGGGACCGATTTCGAGCAGTACTTC CASSESGTDFEQYF
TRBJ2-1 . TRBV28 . TGTGCCAGCATCCCCTCGTCCGGGACCAGAAACAATGAGCAGTTCTTC CASIPSSGTRNNEQFF
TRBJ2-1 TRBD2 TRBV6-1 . TGTGCCAGCAGGCGACTAGCGGGTCATGAGCAGTTCTTC CASRRLAGHEQFF
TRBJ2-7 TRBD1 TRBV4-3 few TGCGCCAGCAGCCAAGCCTGGGTAGGGACAGTGCCCTACGAGCAGTACTTC CASSQAWVGTVPYEQYF
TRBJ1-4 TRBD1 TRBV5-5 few TGTGCCAGCAGTTTTACAGGGGGCGGGGAAAAACTGTTTTTT CASSFTGGGEKLFF
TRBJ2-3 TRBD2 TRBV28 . TGTGCCAGCAGTTCCACAAACCGCCTTGAAGCGGGAGGGACAGATACGCAGTATTTT CASSSTNRLEAGGTDTQYF
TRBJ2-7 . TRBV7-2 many TGTGCCAGCAGCTTTTCTCGGGGAACCTACGAGCAGTACTTC CASSFSRGTYEQYF
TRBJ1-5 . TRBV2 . TGTGCCATCAGTGGGCTGGGCAGGGACATTCAGCCCCAGCATTTT CAISGLGRDIQPQHF
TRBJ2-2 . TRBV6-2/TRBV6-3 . TGTGCCAGCAGTTACGGGGCAGGACGGAACACCGGGGAGCTGTTTTTT CASSYGAGRNTGELFF
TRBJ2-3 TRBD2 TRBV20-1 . TGCAGTGCGGATCCGGGACTAGCAAAGACAGATACGCAGTATTTT CSADPGLAKTDTQYF
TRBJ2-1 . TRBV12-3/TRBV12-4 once TGTGCCAGCAGCCTCCCGAAGTGGGGTGAGCAGTTCTTC CASSLPKWGEQFF
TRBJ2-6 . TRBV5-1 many TGCGCCAGCAGCCCCCGACAGAGCTCTGGGGCCAACGTCCTGACTTTC CASSPRQSSGANVLTF
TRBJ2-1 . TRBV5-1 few TGCGCCAGCAGCTTGGGAGGCATCCGCTCTGAGCAGTTCTTC CASSLGGIRSEQFF
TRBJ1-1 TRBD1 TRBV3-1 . TGTGCCAGCAGCCAATACGGGCCCAGGACAGGGCCGGGCACTGAAGCTTTCTTT CASSQYGPRTGPGTEAFF
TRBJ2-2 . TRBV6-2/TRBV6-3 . TGTGCCAGCAGTTACTGGCCACACACCGGGGAGCTGTTTTTT CASSYWPHTGELFF
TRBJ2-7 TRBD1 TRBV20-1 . TGCTGTGCTAAGCCCGGGACAGGGGGCGTCCCCCGATACGAGCAGTACTTC CCAKPGTGGVPRYEQYF
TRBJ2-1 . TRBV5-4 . TGTGCCAGTAAATCAGGGTCCCCTAGGGTGGGGAATGAGCAGTTCTTC CASKSGSPRVGNEQFF
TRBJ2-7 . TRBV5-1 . TGCGCCAGCAGCCCCCTTGACGGGGGTACCTACGAGCAGTACTTC CASSPLDGGTYEQYF
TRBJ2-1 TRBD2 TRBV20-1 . TGCAGTGCTACTAGCGGTTGGGCCTACAATGAGCAGTTCTTC CSATSGWAYNEQFF
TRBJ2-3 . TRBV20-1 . TGCAGTGCTAGTTACAGTCGCGCAGATACGCAGTATTTT CSASYSRADTQYF
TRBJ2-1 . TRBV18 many TGTGCCAGCTCACCACCCGGCCCCAATGAGCAGTTCTTC CASSPPGPNEQFF
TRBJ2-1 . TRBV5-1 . TGCGCCAGCAGCTTGGCGAGGCTGGACGTACGTAATGAGCAGTTCTTC CASSLARLDVRNEQFF
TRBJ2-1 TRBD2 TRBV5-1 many TGCGCCAGCAGCTTGGCCGCGGCTAGCGGGAGAGGGGAGCAGTTCTTC CASSLAAASGRGEQFF
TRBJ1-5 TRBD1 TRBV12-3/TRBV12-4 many TGTGCCAGCAGCGACAGGGCCAGGCAGCCCCAGCATTTT CASSDRARQPQHF
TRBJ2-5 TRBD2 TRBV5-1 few TGCGCCAGCAGCATGGGTTGGACTAGCGGGAGAGGGAGAAGGGAGACCCAGTACTTC CASSMGWTSGRGRRETQYF
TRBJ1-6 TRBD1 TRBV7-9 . TGTGCCAGCAATGCCGGGACAGAGAATTCACCCCTCCACTTT CASNAGTENSPLHF
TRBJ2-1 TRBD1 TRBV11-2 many TGTGCCAGCAGCTCTGGACAGGTGTTATCCTACAATGAGCAGTTCTTC CASSSGQVLSYNEQFF
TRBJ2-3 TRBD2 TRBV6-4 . TGTGCCAGCAGTGCCGCCGGGACTAGCGGGAGGGCCTTATATTTT CASSAAGTSGRALYF
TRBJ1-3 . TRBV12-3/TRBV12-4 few TGTGCCAGCAGTCCATCAGGGAGTCCTGGAAACACCATATATTTT CASSPSGSPGNTIYF
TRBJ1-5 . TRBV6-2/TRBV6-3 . TGTGCCAGCAGTTACTCGTTGGAAGGGTTGGAAAATCAGCCCCAGCATTTT CASSYSLEGLENQPQHF
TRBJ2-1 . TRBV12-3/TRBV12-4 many TGTGCCAGCAGTTTACGCGGGACGGAGTTCTTC CASSLRGTEFF
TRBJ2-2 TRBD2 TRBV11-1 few TGTGCCAGCAGCTTAAAAGTACAACTAGCGGGGGGCCCACTTAACACCGGGGAGCTGTTTTTT CASSLKVQLAGGPLNTGELFF